This T cell receptor (beta chain) derives from a study of blood T cell repertoires in COVID-19. The CDR3 runs 15 residues. V was trimmed by 4 bases and J by 6 bases, leaving 15 bases between them. From germline, CDR1 is SGHTA and CDR2 FQGTGA. The data were produced by immunoSEQ multiplex PCR, yet TCRdb's version contains in-frame clones alone and is incomplete. Seen here are about 120,000 clones, around nine tenths observed once, and the top ten hold 19%. The TCR comes from a human donor with acute or convalescent COVID-19. The donor label of this sample is uncertain. V is TRBV7-3 and J is TRBJ2-2; perhaps TRBD1 as D (7 bases). The sample consisted of peripheral blood. In DNA, the CDR3 is TGTGCCAGCAGCTCAGCCTCCAGGGGGGCCGGGGAGCTGTTTTTT. Amino acids: CASSSASRGAGELFF.